Below, 5 T cell receptor beta chains from the same sample are listed, as sequenced in a study of blood T cell repertoires in COVID-19. Some clones are missing from TCRdb's copy, which holds only in-frame ones; the method was immunoSEQ multiplex PCR. Of around 220,000 clones listed, over 75% were seen once; the top ten hold approximately 5%. The sample consisted of peripheral blood. These receptors were collected from a human donor in a cohort sampled during active COVID-19.

The chain has TRBV11-2 and TRBJ2-5, with D possibly being TRBD2 (5 bases). Looked up from germline, CDR1 is SGHAT and CDR2 is FQNNGV. The CDR3 consists of 13 residues. Deletions cut 5 bases from V and 5 bases from J, with 12 bases between. In DNA form, the CDR3 reads TGTGCCAGCAGCCGGGTAGCGTGGGAGACCCAGTACTTC. Its protein product is CASSRVAWETQYF.

The V call is TRBV5-1, the J call TRBJ2-7; the D gene is possibly TRBD2 (7 bases). Trimming stripped 4 bases from V and 5 bases from J, with 16 bases between. The CDR3 covers 14 residues. The germline gives CDR1 SGHRS, CDR2 YFSETQ. The CDR3 DNA sequence: TGCGCCAGCAGCGCTGGGGGGCTAGCGGACGAGCAGTACTTC. Protein product: CASSAGGLADEQYF.

The V and J genes are TRBV6-5 and TRBJ2-7, with D maybe TRBD2 (7 bases). The CDR3 extends over 14 amino acids. Germline CDR1 is MNHEY and CDR2 is SVGAGI. Trimming took 6 bases from V and 3 from J, leaving 15 bases between them. The DNA of the CDR3 is TGTGCCAGCAGCTACAGGGCTAGCGGCTACGAGCAGTACTTC. It translates to CASSYRASGYEQYF.

The J gene is TRBJ2-2, the V gene TRBV9; possible D gene TRBD1, 6 bases. CDR3 length: 14 amino acids. V shed 3 bases and J shed 7 bases, with 13 bases lying between them. CDR1 is SGDLS, CDR2 YYNGEE, per germline. CDR3 in DNA: TGTGCCAGCAGCGCGAAACAGGGCGGCGGGGAGCTGTTTTTT. This codes for CASSAKQGGGELFF. The whole variable domain, filled in from reference TRBV9 and TRBJ2-2, reads DSGVTQTPKHLITATGQRVTLRCSPRSGDLSVYWYQQSLDQGLQFLIQYYNGEERAKGNILERFSAQQFPDLHSELNLSSLELGDSALYFCASSAKQGGGELFFGEGSRLTVL.

The chain employs TRBV28 and TRBJ2-7; the D gene is possibly TRBD1 (6 bases). Trimming left V 6 bases short and J 0 bases short, with 12 bases between. This CDR3 contains 14 residues. Germline V gene sequence: CDR1 MDHEN, CDR2 SYDVKM. The CDR3 reads CASSRLDSSYEQYF. In DNA, the CDR3 is TGTGCCAGCAGCCGGCTGGACAGCTCCTACGAGCAGTACTTC.